This T cell receptor beta chain comes out of a study of response to subunit inactivated influenza vaccine. J lost 1 base, V lost 4 bases, and 5 bases had no gene match. Germline V gene lookup returns CDR1 SNHLY and CDR2 FYNNEI. The CDR3 consists of 16 residues. General study points: T cells newly recruited by each seasonal influenza vaccination are few, the authors suggested.

A single record per CDR3 protein comes from TCRdb applying MiXCR to the RT-PCR reads. The data show about 150,000 distinct CDR3 sequences, around a tenth seen once. This clonotype came up a few times. Its antigen is unknown. Sample: CD8+ T cells sorted from PBMCs, taken around 25 months after vaccination. The clonotype was recovered from a man in his fifties or sixties who received an inactivated influenza vaccine. The chain combines TRBV2 with TRBJ2-2; 8 positions match TRBD2. CDR3 region: CASSAWLAGNTGELFF. CDR3 in DNA: TGTGCCAGCAGTGCTTGGCTAGCGGGGAACACCGGGGAGCTGTTTTTT.